This T cell receptor (beta chain) originates from a study of shared clonotypes between healthy human individuals. The DNA input per sorted-subset replicate PCR was about 190 ng, corresponding to some 33,000 T cell genomes. Libraries were prepared by immunoSEQ multiplex PCR; TCRdb keeps only in-frame clonotypes and omits some of them. In the table there are 300,000 to 400,000 clones, over 65% of which are singletons. CDR3 length: 24 amino acids. Source material: memory CD4+ T cells sorted from blood. The sample's subset: CD45RA-negative fraction. The receptor's source is a young man in good health. The chain links TRBV12-2 to TRBJ2-7; the table gives TRBD1 as D, unverified against the DNA. TRBV12-2 is shown as a pseudogene. CDR3 sequence: CASWLGHKGRVLTGGPPAKYEQYF. DNA for the CDR3: TGTGCAAGTTGGTTGGGGCATAAAGGGAGGGTACTGACAGGGGGACCTCCGGCGAAATACGAGCAGTACTTC.